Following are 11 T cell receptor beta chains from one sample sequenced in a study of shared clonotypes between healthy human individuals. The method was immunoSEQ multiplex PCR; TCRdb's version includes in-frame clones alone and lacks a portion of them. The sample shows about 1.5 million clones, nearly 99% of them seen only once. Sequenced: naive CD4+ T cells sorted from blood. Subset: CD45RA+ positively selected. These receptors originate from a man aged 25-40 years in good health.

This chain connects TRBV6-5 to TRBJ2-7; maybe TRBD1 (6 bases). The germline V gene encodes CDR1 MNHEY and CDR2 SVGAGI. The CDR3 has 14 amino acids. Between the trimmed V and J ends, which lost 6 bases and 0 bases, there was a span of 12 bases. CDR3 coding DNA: TGTGCCAGCAGGGGGACAAGTGACTCCTACGAGCAGTACTTC. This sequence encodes CASRGTSDSYEQYF.

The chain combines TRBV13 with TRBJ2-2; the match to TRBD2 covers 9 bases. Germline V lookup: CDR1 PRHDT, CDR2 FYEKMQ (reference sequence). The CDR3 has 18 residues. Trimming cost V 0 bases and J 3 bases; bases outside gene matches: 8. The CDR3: CASSLGLKAGGYTGELFF. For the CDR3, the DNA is TGTGCCAGCAGCTTAGGCCTCAAAGCGGGAGGCTACACCGGGGAGCTGTTTTTT.

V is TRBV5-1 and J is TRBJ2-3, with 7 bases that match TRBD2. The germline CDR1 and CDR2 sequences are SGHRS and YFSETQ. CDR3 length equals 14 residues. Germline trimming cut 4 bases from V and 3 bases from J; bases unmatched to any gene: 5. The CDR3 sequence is CASSPGLGTDTQYF. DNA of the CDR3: TGCGCCAGCAGCCCCGGACTAGGGACAGATACGCAGTATTTT.

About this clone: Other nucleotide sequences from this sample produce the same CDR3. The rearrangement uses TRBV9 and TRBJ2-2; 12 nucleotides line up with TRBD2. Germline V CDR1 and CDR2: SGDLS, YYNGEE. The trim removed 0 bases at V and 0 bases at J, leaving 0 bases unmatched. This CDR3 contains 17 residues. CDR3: CASSVASGRANTGELFF. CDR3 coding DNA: TGTGCCAGCAGCGTAGCTAGCGGGAGGGCGAACACCGGGGAGCTGTTTTTT.

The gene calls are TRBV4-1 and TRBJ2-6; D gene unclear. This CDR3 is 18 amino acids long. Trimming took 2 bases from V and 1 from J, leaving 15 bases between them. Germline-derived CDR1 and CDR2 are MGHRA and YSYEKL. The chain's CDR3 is CASSQKEPESSGANVLTF. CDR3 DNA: TGCGCCAGCAGCCAAAAGGAGCCCGAGTCGTCTGGGGCCAACGTCCTGACTTTC.

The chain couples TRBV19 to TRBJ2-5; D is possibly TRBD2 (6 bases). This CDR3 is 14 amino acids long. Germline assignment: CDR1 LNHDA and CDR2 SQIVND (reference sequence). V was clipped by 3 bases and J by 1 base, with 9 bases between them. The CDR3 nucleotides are TGTGCCAGTAGTATGGGAGGACTCCAAGAGACCCAGTACTTC. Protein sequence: CASSMGGLQETQYF.

CDR3 loop: CASSSIPGLVGSYEQYF. DNA of the CDR3: TGTGCCAGCAGTTCCATCCCGGGACTAGTGGGGTCCTACGAGCAGTACTTC. The chain is built from TRBV28 and TRBJ2-7; 8 nucleotides align to TRBD2. J was trimmed by 1 base and V by 4 bases; bases with no gene match: 12. Germline CDR1 reads MDHEN; CDR2 reads SYDVKM. The CDR3 consists of 17 residues.

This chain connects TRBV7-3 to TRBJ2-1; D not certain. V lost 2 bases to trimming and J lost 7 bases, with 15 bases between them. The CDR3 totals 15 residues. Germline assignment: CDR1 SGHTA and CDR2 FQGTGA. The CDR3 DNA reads TGTGCCAGCAGCTTATCTCTAGGGCACGGGAATGAGCAGTTCTTC. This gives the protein CASSLSLGHGNEQFF.

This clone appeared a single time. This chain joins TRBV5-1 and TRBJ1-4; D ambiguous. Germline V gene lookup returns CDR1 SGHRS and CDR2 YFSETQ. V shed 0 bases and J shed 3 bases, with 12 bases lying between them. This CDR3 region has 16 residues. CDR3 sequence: CASSLGGVQANEKLFF. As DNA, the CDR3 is TGCGCCAGCAGCTTGGGGGGTGTGCAGGCTAATGAAAAACTGTTTTTT.

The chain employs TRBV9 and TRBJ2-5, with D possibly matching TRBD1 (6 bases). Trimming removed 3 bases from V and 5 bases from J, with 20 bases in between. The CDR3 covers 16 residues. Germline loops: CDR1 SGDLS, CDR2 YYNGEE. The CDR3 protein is CASSASLPGAGETQYF. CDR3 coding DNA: TGTGCCAGCAGCGCCTCTTTGCCAGGGGCTGGGGAGACCCAGTACTTC.

In DNA form, the CDR3 reads TGTGCCAGCAGCGTCTCTTCCTTCCCATCGGGCGGGGACACCGGGGAGCTGTTTTTT. This translates into CASSVSSFPSGGDTGELFF. The V call is TRBV9, the J call TRBJ2-2; D perhaps matches TRBD2 (6 bases). The V end was cut by 2 bases, the J end by 3 bases, with 23 bases between. The CDR3 has 19 amino acids. Germline V gene data show CDR1 as SGDLS and CDR2 as YYNGEE.